This T cell receptor beta chain was observed in a study of T cell responses to AZD1222 COVID-19 vaccine. Points from the study as a whole: The sample set comprised mostly white British donors with more females, and clonal diversity was possibly underestimated.

A note on this clone: What it recognizes is unknown.

This table comes from immunoSEQ multiplex PCR, and its TCRdb copy is limited to in-frame clones, with some not included. In the table there are 150,000 to 200,000 clones, roughly 87% of which are singletons. Germline assignment: CDR1 SGDLS and CDR2 YYNGEE. V shed 3 bases, J shed 5 bases, and the junction held 14 bases outside the gene matches. CDR3 length: 18 residues. This sequence was found in an adult in good health. The rearrangement joins TRBV9 to TRBJ2-3; 11 bases agree with TRBD2. The sample in question was peripheral blood, obtained on day 0 of AZD1222 vaccination. CDR3 DNA: TGTGCCAGCAGCGCCCGTCCCGCTCTAGCGGGGGGTGGAGATACGCAGTATTTT. It translates to CASSARPALAGGGDTQYF.